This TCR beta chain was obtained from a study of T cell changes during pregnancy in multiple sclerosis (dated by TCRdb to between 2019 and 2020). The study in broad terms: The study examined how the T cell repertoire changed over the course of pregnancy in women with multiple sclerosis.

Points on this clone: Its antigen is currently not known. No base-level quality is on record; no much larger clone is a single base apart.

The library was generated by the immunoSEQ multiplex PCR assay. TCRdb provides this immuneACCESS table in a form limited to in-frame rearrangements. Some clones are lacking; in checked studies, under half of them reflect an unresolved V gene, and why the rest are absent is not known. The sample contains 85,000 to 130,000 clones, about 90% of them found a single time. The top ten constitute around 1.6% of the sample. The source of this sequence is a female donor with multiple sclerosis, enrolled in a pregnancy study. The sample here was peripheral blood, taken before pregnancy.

The CDR3 reads as follows: CASSLRGRSYEQYF. The nucleotide sequence is TGTGCCAGCAGCTTACGGGGTCGTTCCTACGAGCAGTACTTC. The chain was built from TRBV5-4 and TRBJ2-7, with TRBD2 perhaps the D gene, on 5 matching bases. Counted from cysteine to phenylalanine, this CDR3 has 14 amino acids. The kept DNA is CDR3 alone, 42 bases in frame from the first base. CDR1 is given as SGHNT and CDR2 as YYREEE, both from the germline V gene (reference sequence). V and J are truncated by 2 bases and 1 base respectively, leaving an intervening sequence of 10 bases.